One sample yielded the 19 T cell receptor beta chains listed below, sequenced in a study of T cells in Graves' hyperthyroidism and ophthalmopathy. RNA transcripts provided the source from which TCR beta CDR3 regions were amplified. RT-PCR in the first round (using the HTBI primer set) targeted the TCR CDR3. TCRdb re-called the multiplex PCR reads with MiXCR, one entry per CDR3 protein. The sample has 560,000 or so distinct CDR3 sequences, about 45% seen once. Sequencing was performed on peripheral blood or thyroid tissue (not recorded which). Source of these receptors: a woman younger than 30 with Graves' hyperthyroidism.

DNA for the CDR3: TGTGCCATCGGTCCAGGGGGCACCGGGGAGCTGTTTTTT. This gives the protein CAIGPGGTGELFF. The chain employs TRBV10-3 and TRBJ2-2; 7 positions agree with TRBD1. Per germline, CDR1 ENHRY and CDR2 SYGVKD. Unmatched junction bases numbered 4, after V lost 8 bases and J lost 4 bases. The CDR3 consists of 13 residues.

The rearrangement links TRBV7-9 to TRBJ2-5; no clear D. Per the germline V gene, CDR1 is SEHNR and CDR2 is FQNEAQ (reference sequence). V was shortened by 1 base and J by 1 base, with 16 bases between the two germline ends. The CDR3 consists of 17 residues. In DNA form, the CDR3 reads TGTGCCAGCAGCTTAGACCAGAACACTGAACTCCAAGAGACCCAGTACTTC. This translates into CASSLDQNTELQETQYF.

The J gene is TRBJ1-5, the V gene TRBV2; maybe TRBD1 (5 bases). V dropped 7 bases and J dropped 4 bases, with 11 bases sitting between them. The CDR3 spans 13 residues. Germline CDR1 and CDR2: SNHLY and FYNNEI. The CDR3 coding sequence is TGTGCCAGCACGCAGGGTCGAAATCAGCCCCAGCATTTT. Protein sequence: CASTQGRNQPQHF.

The chain employs TRBV15 and TRBJ1-5; 7 nucleotides align to TRBD1. This CDR3 has 20 amino acids. The germline CDR1 and CDR2 sequences are LNHNV and YYDKDF (reference sequence). The ends lost 0 bases at V and 0 bases at J; junction bases unmatched: 14. This CDR3 is CATSRDVGGGRTYSNQPQHF. CDR3 coding DNA: TGTGCCACCAGCAGAGATGTTGGAGGGGGCAGGACCTATAGCAATCAGCCCCAGCATTTT. Based on the CDR3 plus reference TRBV15 and TRBJ1-5, the full variable domain is DAMVIQNPRYQVTQFGKPVTLSCSQTLNHNVMYWYQQKSSQAPKLLFHYYDKDFNNEADTPDNFQSRRPNTSFCFLDIRSPGLGDTAMYLCATSRDVGGGRTYSNQPQHFGDGTRLSIL.

The chain carries TRBV2 and TRBJ1-1, with D hard to call. Per the germline V gene, CDR1 is SNHLY and CDR2 is FYNNEI. There are 14 residues in the CDR3. V lost 3 bases, J lost 1 base, and 9 bases lay in between. CDR3 loop: CASSDSVPNTEAFF. CDR3 bases: TGTGCCAGCAGTGACAGCGTCCCGAACACTGAAGCTTTCTTT.

The gene calls are TRBV2 and TRBJ2-7, with TRBD1 matching over 9 bases. The germline V gene has CDR1 SNHLY and CDR2 FYNNEI. V lost 6 bases, J lost 3 bases, and 9 bases stayed unmatched. CDR3 length equals 15 residues. CDR3 region: CASSPEGQGGYEQYF. The CDR3 DNA reads as TGTGCCAGCAGCCCCGAGGGACAGGGAGGCTACGAGCAGTACTTC.

The chain employs TRBV29-1 and TRBJ2-5; TRBD2 matches at 7 bases. Looked up from germline, CDR1 is SQVTM and CDR2 is ANQGSEA. The CDR3 spans 11 residues. The trim removed 6 bases at V and 5 bases at J, leaving 3 bases unmatched. The CDR3 region is CSVGGVETQYF. The CDR3 DNA reads TGCAGCGTGGGGGGGGTGGAGACCCAGTACTTC.

This clonotype was detected many times. This chain links TRBV20-1 with TRBJ2-5; D is unclear. Germline V gene data show CDR1 as DFQATT and CDR2 as SNEGSKA (reference sequence). V was trimmed by 1 base and J by 1 base, leaving 7 bases between them. This CDR3 is built from 13 residues. The CDR3 region has the DNA TGCAGTGCTAGAGTCGACCGCCAAGAGACCCAGTACTTC. Its protein is CSARVDRQETQYF.

Many counts were recorded for this clonotype. V gene TRBV7-9 combines with J gene TRBJ2-5, with 7 bases fitting TRBD1. The germline CDR1 and CDR2 sequences are SEHNR and FQNEAQ (reference sequence). The junction had 7 bases not matched to a gene; V was cut back by 4 bases and J by 2 bases. This CDR3 is built from 15 residues. As DNA, the CDR3 is TGTGCCAGCAGCTCCCCCCAGGGGGTGCAAGAGACCCAGTACTTC. Translated, it gives CASSSPQGVQETQYF.

This chain uses TRBV15 with TRBJ1-1; D is perhaps TRBD1 (5 bases). Germline lookup yields CDR1 LNHNV and CDR2 YYDKDF (reference sequence). V lost 0 bases and J lost 2, with 10 bases in between. CDR3 size: 15 residues. CDR3 in amino acids: CATSRDRQQNTEAFF. Written as DNA, the CDR3 is TGTGCCACCAGCAGAGATCGACAGCAAAACACTGAAGCTTTCTTT.

This chain connects TRBV29-1 to TRBJ1-5; 9 bases line up with TRBD1. The germline V gene has CDR1 SQVTM and CDR2 ANQGSEA. The length of the CDR3 is 14 residues. V trimming: 7 bases; J trimming: 6 bases; junction bases outside the gene matches: 10. CDR3 nucleotide sequence: TGCAGCGCTAGACAGGGGGGTAAATTTCAGCCCCAGCATTTT. Translated, it gives CSARQGGKFQPQHF. Full variable domain (missing parts from reference TRBV29-1 and TRBJ1-5): SAVISQKPSRDICQRGTSLTIQCQVDSQVTMMFWYRQQPGQSLTLIATANQGSEATYESGFVIDKFPISRPNLTFSTLTVSNMSPEDSSIYLCSARQGGKFQPQHFGDGTRLSIL.

This clonotype was seen only a few times. The junction differs from germline at one of its ends, possibly a read error. Here the CDR3 reads CASSYSLLNTEAFF. CDR3 nucleotide sequence: TGTGCCAGCAGTTACTCACTGTTGAACACTGAAGCTTTCTTT. This rearrangement joins TRBV10-3 to TRBJ1-1; D is unresolved. The CDR3 runs to 14 residues. CDR1 and CDR2 from the germline V gene are ENHRY and SYGVKD.

Many counts were recorded for this clonotype. The chain recombines TRBV29-1 with TRBJ2-7; D unresolved. The CDR3 length is 12 residues. Germline-derived CDR1 and CDR2 are SQVTM and ANQGSEA. V was trimmed by 5 bases and J by 3 bases, leaving 11 bases between them. CDR3: CSVQLGIYEQYF. In nucleotides, the CDR3 is TGCAGCGTTCAATTAGGCATCTACGAGCAGTACTTC.

This clonotype was found a few times. The chain has TRBV4-3 and TRBJ2-5; D is uncertain. Germline V gene sequence: CDR1 LGHNA, CDR2 YSLEER. V lost 2 bases and J lost 4, with 11 bases in between. This CDR3 contains 14 residues. The CDR3 here is CASSQNLSPETQYF. CDR3 nucleotides: TGCGCCAGCAGCCAAAATCTAAGCCCAGAGACCCAGTACTTC.

The sample holds one count of this clonotype. One base away lies a much larger clone, so this may be a sequencing read error. The CDR3: CASNVGGTGEVFF. Here the CDR3 DNA reads TGTGCCAGCAACGTCGGCGGCACCGGGGAGGTGTTTTTT. The chain has TRBV2 and TRBJ2-2, with D tentatively TRBD2 (6 bases). CDR3 size: 13 residues. CDR1 SNHLY and CDR2 FYNNEI come from the germline V gene.

The genes are TRBV2 and TRBJ2-7, with unresolved D. The CDR3 is 15 amino acids. V gave up 2 bases and J gave up 0 bases, with 11 bases separating them. Germline loops: CDR1 SNHLY, CDR2 FYNNEI. The CDR3 here is CASSEFGQSSYEQYF. CDR3 nucleotides: TGTGCCAGCAGTGAATTCGGGCAGAGCTCCTACGAGCAGTACTTC.

This clonotype was counted a few times. V usage is TRBV6-5 and J usage is TRBJ2-5, with 8 bases fitting TRBD1. The CDR3 runs 15 residues. Trimming removed 5 bases from V and 4 bases from J; junction bases left unmatched: 9. Germline V lookup: CDR1 MNHEY, CDR2 SVGAGI. DNA for the CDR3: TGTGCCAGCAGTCACGACAGGGGAATCCGAGAGACCCAGTACTTC. This gives the protein CASSHDRGIRETQYF.

This clonotype appeared a few times. The rearrangement links TRBV2 to TRBJ1-1; 7 bases match TRBD1. The CDR3 sequence is 16 residues long. V lost 6 bases, J lost 4 bases, and 14 bases stayed unmatched. Germline assignment: CDR1 SNHLY and CDR2 FYNNEI. The CDR3 sequence is CASSLAQGEGGTEAFF. The CDR3 DNA reads TGTGCCAGCAGCTTAGCCCAGGGGGAGGGTGGCACTGAAGCTTTCTTT.

This clonotype was counted between two and nine times. This chain links TRBV20-1 with TRBJ1-5; D perhaps matches TRBD1 (5 bases). The CDR3 is 15 residues long. V was shortened by 4 bases and J by 0 bases, with 13 bases between the two germline ends. Germline V gene sequence: CDR1 DFQATT, CDR2 SNEGSKA (reference sequence). CDR3 in amino acids: CSATARGYSNQPQHF. As DNA, the CDR3 is TGCAGTGCTACCGCCCGGGGGTATAGCAATCAGCCCCAGCATTTT.